The rows below give T cell receptor beta chains drawn from one sample of a study of spatial heterogeneity in lung cancer. A single record per CDR3 protein comes from TCRdb applying MiXCR to the 5' RACE reads. The sample records 7,000 to 9,500 distinct CDR3 sequences, roughly 7% being singletons. The material sequenced was lung tumor tissue, taken at surgery. The receptors originated from a male donor with early-stage non-small cell lung cancer. CDR3s include the opening cysteine and the closing phenylalanine or tryptophan. Fields, in order: V gene, clone size, D gene, J gene, CDR3 protein, CDR3 DNA. A D gene is named only where the DNA matches it firmly. For some rows the clone size is stated as once, few or many, or as a class when expanded; others skip it.

v_gene: TRBV29-1; abundance: many; d_gene: .; j_gene: TRBJ1-3; CDR3aa: CSVAGQAGNTIYF; CDR3nt: TGCAGCGTTGCAGGGCAAGCTGGAAACACCATATATTTT
v_gene: TRBV11-2; abundance: .; d_gene: .; j_gene: TRBJ2-2; CDR3aa: CASSYKGGLNTGELFF; CDR3nt: TGTGCCAGCAGCTATAAAGGGGGACTCAACACCGGGGAGCTGTTTTTT
v_gene: TRBV20-1; abundance: few; d_gene: TRBD2; j_gene: TRBJ2-2; CDR3aa: CSAMLAGNTGELFF; CDR3nt: TGCAGTGCTATGCTAGCGGGTAACACCGGGGAGCTGTTTTTT
v_gene: TRBV5-1; abundance: medium-sized; d_gene: .; j_gene: TRBJ2-5; CDR3aa: CASRRSGQETQYF; CDR3nt: TGCGCCAGCAGGAGGTCAGGCCAAGAGACCCAGTACTTC
v_gene: TRBV29-1; abundance: .; d_gene: TRBD2; j_gene: TRBJ2-5; CDR3aa: CSVEGAGESQYF; CDR3nt: TGCAGCGTTGAAGGGGCGGGGGAGAGCCAGTACTTC
v_gene: TRBV24-1; abundance: many; d_gene: .; j_gene: TRBJ2-5; CDR3aa: CATSDSLRETQYF; CDR3nt: TGTGCCACCAGTGATTCCCTTAGGGAGACCCAGTACTTC
v_gene: TRBV5-1; abundance: many; d_gene: TRBD2; j_gene: TRBJ2-1; CDR3aa: CASSLGLAGNYNEQFF; CDR3nt: TGCGCCAGCAGCTTGGGACTAGCGGGAAACTACAATGAGCAGTTCTTC
v_gene: TRBV28; abundance: many; d_gene: TRBD1; j_gene: TRBJ2-2; CDR3aa: CASSSGGQGNTGELFF; CDR3nt: TGTGCCAGCAGTTCTGGAGGACAGGGTAACACCGGGGAGCTGTTTTTT
v_gene: TRBV4-3; abundance: many; d_gene: TRBD1; j_gene: TRBJ1-2; CDR3aa: CASSTGTGRGYTF; CDR3nt: TGCGCCAGCAGCACCGGGACAGGGCGAGGCTACACCTTC
v_gene: TRBV7-9; abundance: many; d_gene: TRBD2; j_gene: TRBJ2-1; CDR3aa: CASSPLLAGGPNEQFF; CDR3nt: TGTGCCAGCAGCCCCCTTCTAGCGGGAGGGCCGAATGAGCAGTTCTTC
v_gene: TRBV20-1; abundance: .; d_gene: .; j_gene: TRBJ2-3; CDR3aa: CSAHSRRGVLAGAYTDTQYF; CDR3nt: TGCAGTGCGCACTCCCGTCGGGGGGTGTTGGCGGGGGCTTACACAGATACGCAGTATTTT
v_gene: TRBV7-2; abundance: many; d_gene: .; j_gene: TRBJ2-7; CDR3aa: CASSLQNEQYF; CDR3nt: TGTGCCAGCAGCTTACAAAACGAGCAGTACTTC
v_gene: TRBV5-4; abundance: medium-sized; d_gene: .; j_gene: TRBJ2-7; CDR3aa: CASRREVGSYEQYF; CDR3nt: TGTGCCAGTAGGAGAGAGGTTGGGTCCTACGAGCAGTACTTC
v_gene: TRBV4-2; abundance: .; d_gene: TRBD2; j_gene: TRBJ2-5; CDR3aa: CASSQDRTGLAGAQETQYF; CDR3nt: TGTGCCAGCAGCCAAGATAGGACGGGACTAGCGGGGGCCCAAGAGACCCAGTACTTC
v_gene: TRBV11-2; abundance: .; d_gene: TRBD2; j_gene: TRBJ2-5; CDR3aa: CASSLERTSRKTQYF; CDR3nt: TGTGCCAGCAGCTTAGAGCGGACTAGCAGGAAGACCCAGTACTTC
v_gene: TRBV6-6; abundance: many; d_gene: TRBD2; j_gene: TRBJ2-3; CDR3aa: CASSYPTSGGDTDTQYF; CDR3nt: TGTGCCAGCAGTTACCCGACTAGCGGGGGGGATACAGATACGCAGTATTTT
v_gene: TRBV4-1; abundance: once; d_gene: .; j_gene: TRBJ2-4; CDR3aa: CASSQEPGLAKNIQYF; CDR3nt: TGCGCCAGCAGCCAAGAGCCGGGGCTAGCCAAAAACATTCAGTACTTC
v_gene: TRBV13; abundance: many; d_gene: .; j_gene: TRBJ2-7; CDR3aa: CASSQEGGTSYEQYF; CDR3nt: TGTGCCAGCAGCCAAGAGGGGGGTACCTCCTACGAGCAGTACTTC
v_gene: TRBV28; abundance: many; d_gene: TRBD1; j_gene: TRBJ1-5; CDR3aa: CASSWGSGQGSQPQHF; CDR3nt: TGTGCCAGCAGTTGGGGATCGGGACAGGGAAGTCAGCCCCAGCATTTT
v_gene: TRBV28; abundance: many; d_gene: TRBD2; j_gene: TRBJ2-1; CDR3aa: CASSPGLAGYNEQFF; CDR3nt: TGTGCCAGCAGTCCTGGACTAGCGGGGTACAATGAGCAGTTCTTC
v_gene: TRBV27; abundance: few; d_gene: .; j_gene: TRBJ1-1; CDR3aa: CASSFKGEMVFEAFF; CDR3nt: TGTGCCAGCAGTTTTAAGGGGGAGATGGTTTTTGAAGCTTTCTTT
v_gene: TRBV7-8; abundance: medium-sized; d_gene: .; j_gene: TRBJ1-1; CDR3aa: CASSPGLNTEAFF; CDR3nt: TGTGCCAGCAGCCCCGGGTTGAACACTGAAGCTTTCTTT
v_gene: TRBV20-1; abundance: .; d_gene: .; j_gene: TRBJ2-7; CDR3aa: CSARTHLARNEQYF; CDR3nt: TGCAGTGCTAGAACCCACCTAGCGAGGAACGAGCAGTACTTC
v_gene: TRBV2; abundance: many; d_gene: TRBD1; j_gene: TRBJ2-7; CDR3aa: CASTDPGTVPYEQYF; CDR3nt: TGTGCCAGCACCGACCCCGGGACAGTTCCTTACGAGCAGTACTTC
v_gene: TRBV28; abundance: .; d_gene: .; j_gene: TRBJ2-7; CDR3aa: CASRKGQTGSAAEQYF; CDR3nt: TGTGCCAGCCGGAAGGGACAAACGGGATCCGCCGCCGAGCAGTACTTC
v_gene: TRBV5-1; abundance: medium-sized; d_gene: .; j_gene: TRBJ2-6; CDR3aa: CASSLGVPGANVLTF; CDR3nt: TGCGCCAGCAGCTTGGGGGTCCCTGGGGCCAACGTCCTGACTTTC
v_gene: TRBV29-1; abundance: medium-sized; d_gene: .; j_gene: TRBJ1-3; CDR3aa: CSVGPSVGNTIYF; CDR3nt: TGCAGCGTTGGGCCCTCAGTAGGAAACACCATATATTTT
v_gene: TRBV20-1; abundance: medium-sized; d_gene: .; j_gene: TRBJ1-6; CDR3aa: CSARSTGRSANSPLHF; CDR3nt: TGCAGTGCTAGATCAACAGGGAGGAGTGCGAATTCACCCCTCCACTTT
v_gene: TRBV2; abundance: few; d_gene: .; j_gene: TRBJ2-3; CDR3aa: CASLGIGTQYF; CDR3nt: TGTGCCAGCCTTGGGATTGGGACGCAGTATTTT
v_gene: TRBV7-2; abundance: many; d_gene: .; j_gene: TRBJ2-7; CDR3aa: CASSPGGGVKGEQYF; CDR3nt: TGTGCCAGCAGCCCCGGAGGGGGGGTGAAGGGCGAGCAGTACTTC
v_gene: TRBV9; abundance: few; d_gene: TRBD2; j_gene: TRBJ2-1; CDR3aa: CASSVPPRLAGSNEQFF; CDR3nt: TGTGCCAGCAGCGTACCCCCAAGACTAGCGGGGTCTAATGAGCAGTTCTTC
v_gene: TRBV7-2; abundance: medium-sized; d_gene: .; j_gene: TRBJ2-3; CDR3aa: CASSSETTQYF; CDR3nt: TGTGCCAGCAGCTCCGAGACTACGCAGTATTTT
v_gene: TRBV6-6; abundance: many; d_gene: .; j_gene: TRBJ2-2; CDR3aa: CASSSQGGDTGELFF; CDR3nt: TGTGCCAGCAGTTCCCAGGGGGGGGACACCGGGGAGCTGTTTTTT
v_gene: TRBV4-1; abundance: .; d_gene: .; j_gene: TRBJ2-7; CDR3aa: CASSLPRKPRMSYEQYF; CDR3nt: TGCGCCAGCAGCCTTCCCCGGAAACCTAGAATGTCCTACGAGCAGTACTTC
v_gene: TRBV7-2; abundance: few; d_gene: .; j_gene: TRBJ2-2; CDR3aa: CASSSGVLTGELFF; CDR3nt: TGTGCCAGCAGCTCCGGGGTGCTAACCGGGGAGCTGTTTTTT
v_gene: TRBV20-1; abundance: many; d_gene: .; j_gene: TRBJ1-6; CDR3aa: CSALDTLSSYNSPLHF; CDR3nt: TGCAGTGCCCTTGACACCCTGAGCTCCTATAATTCACCCCTCCACTTT
v_gene: TRBV20-1; abundance: medium-sized; d_gene: .; j_gene: TRBJ2-3; CDR3aa: CSVKESADTQYF; CDR3nt: TGCAGTGTTAAAGAGAGCGCGGATACGCAGTATTTT
v_gene: TRBV3-1; abundance: many; d_gene: .; j_gene: TRBJ1-1; CDR3aa: CASSQEGKLRRAFF; CDR3nt: TGTGCCAGCAGCCAAGAGGGGAAACTGAGGCGTGCTTTCTTT
v_gene: TRBV7-3; abundance: medium-sized; d_gene: TRBD1; j_gene: TRBJ2-2; CDR3aa: CASSKTGTGELFF; CDR3nt: TGTGCCAGCAGCAAGACAGGGACCGGGGAGCTGTTTTTT
v_gene: TRBV28; abundance: many; d_gene: TRBD2; j_gene: TRBJ2-5; CDR3aa: CASRELAVQETQYF; CDR3nt: TGTGCCAGCAGAGAACTAGCGGTTCAAGAGACCCAGTACTTC
v_gene: TRBV19; abundance: many; d_gene: TRBD1; j_gene: TRBJ2-5; CDR3aa: CASSSPGTGQETQYF; CDR3nt: TGTGCCAGTAGTAGTCCCGGGACAGGGCAAGAGACCCAGTACTTC
v_gene: TRBV5-1; abundance: .; d_gene: .; j_gene: TRBJ2-7; CDR3aa: CASSPTGQLRSYEQYF; CDR3nt: TGCGCCAGCAGCCCAACTGGACAACTCCGCTCCTACGAGCAGTACTTC
v_gene: TRBV11-2; abundance: medium-sized; d_gene: .; j_gene: TRBJ2-5; CDR3aa: CASSLSETQYF; CDR3nt: TGTGCCAGCAGCTTATCTGAGACCCAGTACTTC
v_gene: TRBV12-3/TRBV12-4; abundance: many; d_gene: .; j_gene: TRBJ2-1; CDR3aa: CASSLVEQFF; CDR3nt: TGTGCCAGCAGTTTGGTTGAGCAGTTCTTC
v_gene: TRBV7-6; abundance: .; d_gene: .; j_gene: TRBJ2-7; CDR3aa: CASSYGQSYEQYF; CDR3nt: TGTGCCAGCAGCTACGGACAGTCCTACGAGCAGTACTTC